The sample holds one count of the clone carrying this T cell receptor (beta chain). Its target is not known. TCRdb reanalysed the reads using MiXCR and keeps one entry per CDR3 protein. The table includes about a million distinct CDR3 sequences, around 32% detected once. The source of the sample is a study of T cell repertoires in cytomegalovirus infection. About the research overall: In the study, CMV epitopes included recently identified HLA-C-restricted and well-studied HLA-B-restricted ones. Matching HLA type and CMV infection were both indicated by public TCR beta signatures.

J gave up 5 bases and V 8 bases, and 15 bases lay outside the gene matches. The CDR3 loop spans 16 amino acids. Germline V gene sequence: CDR1 SQVTM, CDR2 ANQGSEA. Study-level points and caveats: Predominance within the ex vivo response was attributable to HLA-C-restricted CMV-specific TCR beta clonotypes.

The material was cultured CD8+ T cells from PBMCs, obtained from culture after CMV antigen stimulation. The clonotype was recovered from a human donor in good health (CMV status not recorded). Some clones in this sample may be carry-over from other donors' samples. The J gene is TRBJ2-2, the V gene TRBV29-1, with 9 bases aligning to TRBD1. In DNA form, the CDR3 reads TGCAGCACGACACAGGGGGCGAATTCCAATACCGGGGAGCTGTTTTTT. Translation gives CSTTQGANSNTGELFF.